A selection of T cell receptor beta chains follows, all from one sample in a study of blood T cell repertoires in COVID-19. Some clones are missing from TCRdb's copy, which holds only in-frame ones; the method was immunoSEQ multiplex PCR. The profile shows fewer than 250,000 clones, about 87% of them singletons. Sequences were obtained from PBMCs or T cells enriched from blood (not recorded which). Every receptor here comes from a man aged 45-60 years who had been exposed to COVID-19. Each CDR3 is given with its conserved first and last residue. The D gene is left open where the match is weak. For some rows the clone size is stated as once, few or many, or as a class when expanded; others skip it.

D gene: -; J gene: TRBJ1-5; clone size: -; V gene: TRBV5-1; CDR3 DNA: TGCGCCAGCAGCTTAGAACCAAGTGGGCAGGGTACACGACAGCCCCAGCATTTT; CDR3 protein: CASSLEPSGQGTRQPQHF
D gene: -; J gene: TRBJ1-4; clone size: -; V gene: TRBV19; CDR3 DNA: TGTGCCAGTAGTATAAGTCAGGGGTTCGAAAAACTGTTTTTT; CDR3 protein: CASSISQGFEKLFF
D gene: TRBD2; J gene: TRBJ2-3; clone size: -; V gene: TRBV6-6; CDR3 DNA: TGTGCCAGCAGTGGATCGCTAGCGGGGGGGCTTCTTATAACAGATACGCAGTATTTT; CDR3 protein: CASSGSLAGGLLITDTQYF
D gene: -; J gene: TRBJ1-2; clone size: -; V gene: TRBV20-1; CDR3 DNA: TGCAGTGCTAGTGACGACAGGTCTTACGGCTACACCTTC; CDR3 protein: CSASDDRSYGYTF
D gene: -; J gene: TRBJ1-6; clone size: -; V gene: TRBV5-1; CDR3 DNA: TGCGCCAGCAGCTTGGGGCGACAGGAACATTCACCCCTCCACTTT; CDR3 protein: CASSLGRQEHSPLHF
D gene: -; J gene: TRBJ1-1; clone size: -; V gene: TRBV2; CDR3 DNA: TGTGCCAGCAGTGAATTAATGAACACTGAAGCTTTCTTT; CDR3 protein: CASSELMNTEAFF
D gene: TRBD1; J gene: TRBJ1-2; clone size: -; V gene: TRBV18; CDR3 DNA: TGTGCCAGCTCACCCGCCCGGGGACAGGGGATGTTTGGCTACACCTTC; CDR3 protein: CASSPARGQGMFGYTF
D gene: TRBD1; J gene: TRBJ2-4; clone size: -; V gene: TRBV5-1; CDR3 DNA: TGCGCCAGCAGCTTGATTGGGACAGGGTTAAACATTCAGTACTTC; CDR3 protein: CASSLIGTGLNIQYF
D gene: -; J gene: TRBJ2-1; clone size: -; V gene: TRBV4-2; CDR3 DNA: TGTGCCAGCAGCCAACCGGGGGATCGCGGCTTCTCCTACAATGAGCAGTTCTTC; CDR3 protein: CASSQPGDRGFSYNEQFF
D gene: -; J gene: TRBJ1-2; clone size: -; V gene: TRBV5-5; CDR3 DNA: TGTGCCAGCAGTACCTCGGGAGATAACTATGGCTACACCTTC; CDR3 protein: CASSTSGDNYGYTF
D gene: TRBD1; J gene: TRBJ1-6; clone size: -; V gene: TRBV9; CDR3 DNA: TGTGCCAGCAGCGTAGCCCCGACAGGGAGCAGCACTAATTCACCCCTCCACTTT; CDR3 protein: CASSVAPTGSSTNSPLHF
D gene: TRBD1; J gene: TRBJ2-1; clone size: -; V gene: TRBV6-1; CDR3 DNA: TGTGCCAGCAGTGACCCCGGGACAGGGCAAGTTGAGCAGTTCTTC; CDR3 protein: CASSDPGTGQVEQFF
D gene: -; J gene: TRBJ2-4; clone size: -; V gene: TRBV13; CDR3 DNA: TGTGCCAGCAGCTTCCGACAGGACATTCAGTACTTC; CDR3 protein: CASSFRQDIQYF
D gene: TRBD1; J gene: TRBJ1-1; clone size: once; V gene: TRBV28; CDR3 DNA: TGTGCCAGCAGTTTACCCCGGACAGGGAGACCTGAAGCTTTCTTT; CDR3 protein: CASSLPRTGRPEAFF
D gene: -; J gene: TRBJ2-2; clone size: -; V gene: TRBV10-3; CDR3 DNA: TGTGCCATAGCAACAGGGTTCGGGGAGCTGTTTTTT; CDR3 protein: CAIATGFGELFF
D gene: TRBD2; J gene: TRBJ2-5; clone size: -; V gene: TRBV19; CDR3 DNA: TGTGCCAGTAGTAAACTAGCGGGAGGAGAGACCCAGTACTTC; CDR3 protein: CASSKLAGGETQYF
D gene: TRBD2; J gene: TRBJ2-4; clone size: -; V gene: TRBV24-1; CDR3 DNA: TGTGCCACCAGTGATCCGCGGGAGTTCGGAAACATTCAGTACTTC; CDR3 protein: CATSDPREFGNIQYF
D gene: -; J gene: TRBJ2-5; clone size: once; V gene: TRBV7-9; CDR3 DNA: TGTGCCAGCAGCTTAGCCGGGAGAAGGGAGACCCAGTACTTC; CDR3 protein: CASSLAGRRETQYF
D gene: TRBD1; J gene: TRBJ1-5; clone size: -; V gene: TRBV7-9; CDR3 DNA: TGTGCCAGCAGCGCCCGACAGGGGGTGCCCCAGCATTTT; CDR3 protein: CASSARQGVPQHF
D gene: -; J gene: TRBJ1-1; clone size: -; V gene: TRBV29-1; CDR3 DNA: TGCAGCGTCGGGAACACTGAAGCTTTCTTT; CDR3 protein: CSVGNTEAFF